This T cell receptor beta chain was identified during a study of low-dose radiotherapy and immunotherapy resistance in tumors. Study summary: Individuals in Cohort 2 had 1 Gy per fraction every two weeks, adding up to 13 Gy over 26 weeks.

Noted time point: before trial treatment. Nivolumab, ipilimumab, aspirin, low-dose cyclophosphamide and low-dose radiotherapy were given to donors. Eligibility required advanced solid tumors lacking tumor-infiltrating lymphocytes. Primers targeting TRAV and TRBV primed first-strand cDNA, covering alpha and beta chains. The PCR that amplified TCRs ran for 20 cycles, relying on a constant-region primer and a V-primer adapter. Amplification (by in vitro transcription) was performed on isolated mRNA. TCRdb reprocessed the reads with MiXCR, giving one entry per CDR3 protein. The table shows around 69,000 distinct CDR3 sequences, with around 30% occurring only once. CDR3 length equals 14 residues. The V and J ends lost 1 base and 0 bases respectively, with 7 bases between them. In germline, CDR1 is KGHSH, CDR2 LQKENI.

The specimen was PBMCs, collected before treatment. The TCR was taken from a female donor with ovarian cancer. V gene TRBV18 combines with J gene TRBJ2-7; D is ambiguous. Here the CDR3 reads CASSPQTVSYEQYF. CDR3 nucleotide sequence: TGTGCCAGCTCACCACAGACGGTCTCCTACGAGCAGTACTTC.